This T cell receptor (beta chain) came from a study of molecular identifiers for immune sequencing clone quantification listed by TCRdb under 2018. For the study in its entirety: For a replicate experiment, RNA from roughly 18,000 or 92,000 naive CD8 T cells was divided into five aliquots, and four of the five aliquots were sequenced. This methods study benchmarked molecular-identifier clustering-based TCR repertoire sequencing (MIDCIRS) and TCR RNA copy counting, using CD8 T cells to do so.

V is shortened by 8 bases, J by 0 bases, and the region joining them spans 16 bases. CDR1 and CDR2 were assigned from the germline V gene as KGHDR and SFDVKD. Counted from cysteine to phenylalanine, this CDR3 has 16 amino acids. The entry retains the CDR3 DNA only, 48 bases that are in frame from base 1. Preparation of the library involved PCR. Sequenced using a NextSeq 500. Bulk TCR libraries were prepared as previously described, using TCR primers listed in Table S5. Total RNA was purified with the Qiagen AllPrep DNA/RNA kit. Reads from multiple sequencing runs of the same library were pooled before analysis. In the authors' own workflow: Reads were retained only if an exact TCR constant sequence was present, and the retained reads were trimmed to 150 nt and grouped according to their 12-nt molecular barcodes. Reads inside each barcode group were sub-clustered using a 15% Levenshtein threshold, and a quality-weighted consensus sequence was constructed for each RNA molecule. Non-functional sequences were discarded, and so were lower-count sequences lying one edit away from another sequence. Based on a fit of two negative binomial distributions, barcode sub-clusters having less than 20% of the maximum read count were discarded. The raw public reads went through TCRdb reprocessing: fastp at Q25, MiXCR clone calling, in-frame beta chains kept. A single entry per CDR3 protein holds the most common genes and DNA from its merged rows. TCRdb's processing, not the authors' own work, is the source of the V and J calls. This sample comprises about 320,000 distinct CDR3 sequences, over 20% of them detected only once. The ten largest clones add up to about 0.71% of the sample.

A remark on this clonotype: Which antigen it targets is not known. Base qualities are missing; no much larger clone stands one base away.

Naive CD8 T cell libraries were made from approximately 20,000 to 1,000,000 sorted cells using 10%, 30% or 50% of purified RNA. On a BD FACSAria II, naive CD8 T cells were FACS-sorted as CD8+CD4-CCR7+CD45RA+ and collected into RLT Plus buffer. Detection sensitivity was tested by spiking Jurkat RNA equal to some 11 TCR copies' worth into samples containing roughly 17,000-1,100,000 naive CD8 T cells. Enrichment of CD8 T cells was performed with RosetteSep CD8+ T Cell Enrichment Cocktail and Ficoll-Paque, after which ACK red cell lysis was carried out. Study-wide conclusions, independent of this receptor: A single cell's worth of spiked-in Jurkat TCR RNA was reported detectable even among 850,000 to 1,000,000 naive CD8 T cells. When barcode sub-clustering was not used, chimeric consensus sequences inflated TCR diversity, with chimeras reaching as high as 47%. In CMV-specific effector cells, clones with more than 20 RNA copies accounted for over 97% of molecules, whereas in naive cells such clones accounted for under 1%. Around 2.9 recovered TCR RNA copies per cell were obtained by modeling, versus about ten by digital PCR, implying a capture efficiency of 25% to 30%. Identical TCR molecules sharing a barcode could cause highly expanded clone sizes to be underestimated. Spiked-in Jurkat TCR RNA (around eleven copies' worth), which is not part of the donor repertoire, was contained in the naive libraries.

This sequence uses TRBV24-1 and TRBJ2-4, with the D gene uncertain. Sequenced: naive CD8+ T cells from blood, with Jurkat cell RNA spiked in. The sample's cell subset or site label, in plain terms: FACS-sorted CD8+CD4-CCR7+CD45RA+ naive T cells. This receptor was obtained from a human donor in good health. Some libraries in this study had Jurkat cell RNA spiked in. In nucleotide form, the sequence is TGTGCCACCACCCAGGACGGACGTTTAGCCAAAAACATTCAGTACTTC. Translated, this is CATTQDGRLAKNIQYF.